The clone carrying this T cell receptor (beta chain) came up many times. Its antigen is currently unknown. Trimming took 4 bases from V and 4 from J, leaving 28 bases between them. The CDR3 is 19 residues long. Germline CDR1 is MNHNY and CDR2 is SVGAGI (reference sequence). Unique molecular identifiers were incorporated when the TCRbeta library was constructed. TCRdb reprocessed the PCR reads via MiXCR and lists one record per CDR3 protein. The table has about 200,000 distinct CDR3 sequences, approximately 6% seen once. The data originate from a study of T-cell reconstitution after alpha-beta-depleted transplantation in children. Study-wide findings and caveats: About two months after transplant, alpha-beta T cells reportedly came from several hundred expanded graft clones. In some patients, recipient T cells and intrathymic progenitors surviving conditioning explained high day-60 diversity. Diversity and T-cell counts at one year after transplant derived mostly from new T cells.

This sequence joins TRBV6-6 and TRBJ2-5; D possibly uses TRBD1 or TRBD2 (5 bases each). The sequence was collected from a girl under three years old with combined immunodeficiency, due to receive a stem cell transplant. This material consisted of PBMCs, taken before TCRalphabeta/CD19-depleted stem cell transplant. CDR3: CASSSSPYGWDPSRETQYF. CDR3 sequence (DNA): TGTGCCAGCAGTTCCTCCCCCTACGGATGGGACCCTTCTCGAGAGACCCAGTACTTC.